Below, 27 T cell receptor beta chains from the same sample are listed, as sequenced in a study of blood T cell repertoires in COVID-19. Assay used: immunoSEQ multiplex PCR; TCRdb lists only in-frame clones, some missing. The sample records 250,000 to 300,000 clones, around four fifths being singletons. Sequenced: peripheral blood. The receptors were gathered from a man aged 80 or over with acute or convalescent COVID-19.

The chain carries TRBV16 and TRBJ2-2; 12 bases match TRBD2. The CDR3 length is 15 residues. V lost 5 bases to trimming and J lost 8 bases; unmatched junction nucleotides: 6. The V gene's germline CDR1 is KGHSY and CDR2 FQNENV. The DNA of the CDR3 is TGTGCCAGCAGCATACTAGCGGGAGGTCCTGGGGAGCTGTTTTTT. It translates to CASSILAGGPGELFF.

V is TRBV7-9 and J is TRBJ2-1; 9 bases fit TRBD2. Looked up from germline, CDR1 is SEHNR and CDR2 is FQNEAQ (reference sequence). Trimming at V came to 4 bases and at J to 10 bases, leaving 8 bases not matched to a gene. CDR3 length: 14 amino acids. CDR3 residues: CASSSGTSPWEQFF. The CDR3 bases are TGTGCCAGCAGCTCCGGGACTAGCCCGTGGGAGCAGTTCTTC.

The chain couples TRBV24-1 to TRBJ2-5; 10 bases agree with TRBD2. CDR1 KGHDR and CDR2 SFDVKD come from the germline V gene. The CDR3 has 16 residues. The V segment lost 4 bases and the J segment 5 bases; nucleotides outside the gene matches: 9. The CDR3 protein is CATSDSLAGAYETQYF. The CDR3 bases are TGTGCCACCAGTGACTCTCTAGCGGGGGCGTATGAGACCCAGTACTTC.

The chain combines TRBV4-2 with TRBJ1-2, with D unresolved. The CDR3 contains 10 residues. Trimming removed 5 bases at V and 8 bases at J, with 6 bases between. Germline CDR1 reads LGHNA; CDR2 reads YNFKEQ. The CDR3 DNA follows: TGTGCCAGCAGCGGTCCCGGCTACACCTTC. It yields the protein CASSGPGYTF.

The chain is built from TRBV19 and TRBJ2-3; TRBD1 matches at 8 bases. In germline, CDR1 is LNHDA, CDR2 SQIVND (reference sequence). J was trimmed by 1 base and V by 3 bases; bases with no gene match: 3. This CDR3 has 15 amino acids. CDR3 residues: CASSIMGQGTDTQYF. The CDR3, as DNA: TGTGCCAGTAGTATTATGGGACAGGGCACAGATACGCAGTATTTT.

CDR3 protein: CATSGTGREKLFF. The CDR3, as DNA: TGTGCCACCTCCGGGACAGGGAGAGAAAAACTGTTTTTT. The chain combines TRBV6-5 with TRBJ1-4; TRBD1 matches at 9 bases. V shed 10 bases, J shed 8 bases, and the junction held 8 bases outside the gene matches. Per germline, CDR1 MNHEY and CDR2 SVGAGI. The CDR3 is 13 residues long.

This chain joins TRBV9 and TRBJ2-7; 11 bases are a match to TRBD2. The J segment lost 5 bases and the V segment lost 2 bases, leaving 3 bases of the junction unmatched. CDR3 length equals 14 residues. Germline V lookup: CDR1 SGDLS, CDR2 YYNGEE. The CDR3 region is CASSVTSGSNEQYF. CDR3 DNA sequence: TGTGCCAGCAGCGTTACTAGCGGGAGCAACGAGCAGTACTTC. The variable domain in full, completed from reference TRBV9 and TRBJ2-7, reads DSGVTQTPKHLITATGQRVTLRCSPRSGDLSVYWYQQSLDQGLQFLIQYYNGEERAKGNILERFSAQQFPDLHSELNLSSLELGDSALYFCASSVTSGSNEQYFGPGTRLTVT.

CDR3 residues: CASSRAGEAYEQYF. In DNA, the CDR3 is TGCGCCAGCAGCAGAGCGGGAGAGGCCTACGAGCAGTACTTC. The chain employs TRBV5-1 and TRBJ2-7, with 8 bases aligning to TRBD2. The CDR3 consists of 14 residues. Per germline, CDR1 SGHRS and CDR2 YFSETQ. V lost 4 bases, J lost 2 bases, and 5 bases stayed unmatched.

V gene TRBV5-1 combines with J gene TRBJ2-5; 9 nucleotides match TRBD1. The V segment lost 4 bases and the J segment 4 bases; nucleotides outside the gene matches: 8. Germline assignment: CDR1 SGHRS and CDR2 YFSETQ. CDR3 length: 15 amino acids. The CDR3 spells CASSGGTGTGETQYF. The CDR3 DNA sequence: TGCGCCAGCAGCGGGGGGACAGGGACGGGAGAGACCCAGTACTTC.

The rearrangement uses TRBV7-9 and TRBJ2-2; possibly TRBD2 for D (6 bases). This CDR3 region has 17 residues. With 3 bases removed from V and 0 bases from J, the gap between germline ends came to 14 bases. The germline V gene has CDR1 SEHNR and CDR2 FQNEAQ (reference sequence). The CDR3 reads CASSLKPGLTNTGELFF. CDR3 coding DNA: TGTGCCAGCAGCTTGAAGCCGGGACTTACGAACACCGGGGAGCTGTTTTTT.

The chain couples TRBV6-5 to TRBJ2-1; 8 nucleotides agree with TRBD2. The CDR3 spans 15 residues. The ends lost 6 bases at V and 7 bases at J; junction bases unmatched: 11. Germline CDR1 and CDR2: MNHEY and SVGAGI. CDR3 residues: CASRDGLARGNEQFF. CDR3 nucleotides: TGTGCCAGCAGAGACGGACTAGCTCGGGGAAATGAGCAGTTCTTC.

The chain has TRBV5-8 and TRBJ1-2, with TRBD1 as a possible D gene (5 bases). The length of the CDR3 is 11 residues. Germline V gene data show CDR1 as SGHTS and CDR2 as YDEGEE. V was shortened by 1 base and J by 9 bases, with 7 bases between the two germline ends. CDR3 in amino acids: CASSLYRSYTF. In DNA form, the CDR3 reads TGTGCCAGCAGCTTGTACAGGAGCTACACCTTC. The entire variable domain, with the rest obtained from reference TRBV5-8 and TRBJ1-2, is as follows: EAGVTQSPTHLIKTRGQQATLRCSPISGHTSVYWYQQALGLGLQFLLWYDEGEERNRGNFPPRFSGRQFPNYSSELNVNALELEDSALYLCASSLYRSYTFGSGTRLTVV.

This clone was counted only a few times. The chain carries TRBV3-1 (or the pseudogene TRBV3-2) and TRBJ1-2; D is possibly TRBD1 (5 bases). V lost 2 bases to trimming and J lost 5 bases, with 15 bases between them. The CDR3 is 15 residues long. Germline V gene lookup returns CDR1 LGHDT and CDR2 YNNKEL (reference sequence). This CDR3 reads CASSQSGGGWYGYTF. In nucleotides, the CDR3 is TGTGCCAGCAGCCAATCCGGCGGGGGTTGGTATGGCTACACCTTC.

This chain links TRBV5-1 with TRBJ2-2, with 10 bases matching TRBD1. The length of the CDR3 is 16 residues. V dropped 5 bases and J dropped 4; count of bases not matched to a gene: 8. The germline gives CDR1 SGHRS, CDR2 YFSETQ. CDR3 coding DNA: TGCGCCAGCAGGTCCGCCGGGACAGGGGTCACCGGGGAGCTGTTTTTT. Protein: CASRSAGTGVTGELFF.

The V gene is TRBV27, the J gene TRBJ2-1; 12 nucleotides agree with TRBD2. CDR1 and CDR2 (germline): MNHEY, SMNVEV (reference sequence). Trimming took 7 bases from V and 2 from J; bases not matched to a gene: 6. The CDR3 has 16 residues. The CDR3 is CASKGTSGPTYNEQFF. The CDR3 nucleotides read TGTGCCAGCAAAGGGACTAGCGGGCCTACCTACAATGAGCAGTTCTTC.

This clone appeared a few times. This CDR3 is CASSYSRITEAFF. In nucleotides, the CDR3 is TGTGCCAGCAGTTACTCGCGCATCACTGAAGCTTTCTTT. V is TRBV6-6 and J is TRBJ1-1, with D uncertain. Trimming cost V 0 bases and J 4 bases, with 6 bases left between them. This CDR3 comprises 13 residues. From germline, CDR1 is MNHNY and CDR2 SVGAGI (reference sequence).

The chain couples TRBV5-1 to TRBJ2-2; 7 bases agree with TRBD2. The CDR3 length is 16 residues. The V and J ends lost 4 bases and 4 bases, in that order; junction bases with no gene match: 10. Per the germline V gene, CDR1 is SGHRS and CDR2 is YFSETQ. CDR3 in DNA: TGCGCCAGCAGCCTGGGGGGGACTCCCCGCACCGGGGAGCTGTTTTTT. It encodes CASSLGGTPRTGELFF.

The sample holds a few counts of this clone. The chain couples TRBV5-1 to TRBJ2-7, with TRBD2 matching over 8 bases. The CDR3 is 14 amino acids. V lost 4 bases, J lost 5 bases, and 8 bases stayed unmatched. Germline CDR1 is SGHRS and CDR2 is YFSETQ. The CDR3 sequence is CASSLSGSNHEQYF. The CDR3 nucleotides read TGCGCCAGCAGCCTCAGCGGGAGTAACCACGAGCAGTACTTC.

Here the CDR3 reads CAWITQGETQYF. CDR3 nucleotide sequence: TGTGCCTGGATCACACAGGGGGAGACCCAGTACTTC. The gene calls are TRBV30 and TRBJ2-5, with 7 nucleotides matching TRBD1. The CDR3 is 12 residues long. V lost 4 bases to trimming and J lost 5 bases; unmatched junction nucleotides: 4. Germline CDR1 and CDR2: GTSNPN and SVGIG (reference sequence). The full variable domain, in which reference TRBV30 and TRBJ2-5 provide the parts outside the CDR3, is SQTIHQWPATLVQPVGSPLSLECTVEGTSNPNLYWYRQAAGRGLQLLFYSVGIGQISSEVPQNLSASRPQDRQFILSSKKLLLSDSGFYLCAWITQGETQYFGPGTRLLVL.

The chain joins TRBV3-1 (or the pseudogene TRBV3-2) to TRBJ2-2, with TRBD1 identical over 7 bases. The junction had 5 bases not matched to a gene; V was cut back by 4 bases and J by 3 bases. Germline CDR1 is LGHDT and CDR2 is YNNKEL (reference sequence). This CDR3 is 15 amino acids long. As DNA, the CDR3 is TGTGCCAGCAGCCCGACAGGGTTGGACACCGGGGAGCTGTTTTTT. The encoded protein is CASSPTGLDTGELFF.

This chain links TRBV2 with TRBJ2-7; TRBD1 matches 9 bases. The CDR3 has 14 residues. Germline V gene sequence: CDR1 SNHLY, CDR2 FYNNEI. The V and J ends lost 5 bases and 6 bases, in that order; junction bases with no gene match: 8. The CDR3, as DNA: TGTGCCAGCAGTACAGGGGGCTCTCGAAGCGAGCAGTACTTC. Amino acids: CASSTGGSRSEQYF.

This clone was seen a few times. V and J are TRBV7-2 and TRBJ2-7; TRBD1 matches at 8 bases. Per the germline V gene, CDR1 is SGHTA and CDR2 is FQGNSA. The CDR3 extends over 14 amino acids. V trimming: 6 bases; J trimming: 7 bases; junction bases outside the gene matches: 11. CDR3 in amino acids: CASSSTDREGEQYF. The CDR3 DNA sequence: TGTGCCAGCAGTTCCACGGACAGGGAAGGAGAGCAGTACTTC.

J is TRBJ1-1 and V is TRBV6-1; 7 bases are a match to TRBD1. Germline V CDR1 and CDR2: MNHNS, SASEGT. This CDR3 region has 16 residues. V lost 3 bases, J lost 4 bases, and 11 bases stayed unmatched. This CDR3 reads CASSDSGQVISTEAFF. In nucleotides, the CDR3 is TGTGCCAGCAGTGATTCCGGACAGGTGATATCCACTGAAGCTTTCTTT.

This CDR3 is CASKTGTNYGYTF. DNA of the CDR3: TGTGCCAGTAAGACGGGTACTAACTATGGCTACACCTTC. The rearrangement links TRBV19 to TRBJ1-2; D call uncertain. The V gene lost 7 bases and the J gene lost 0 bases, with 9 bases spanning the gap. The length of the CDR3 is 13 residues. CDR1 is LNHDA, CDR2 SQIVND, per germline (reference sequence). Complete variable domain (other parts from reference TRBV19 and TRBJ1-2): DGGITQSPKYLFRKEGQNVTLSCEQNLNHDAMYWYRQDPGQGLRLIYYSQIVNDFQKGDIAEGYSVSREKKESFPLTVTSAQKNPTAFYLCASKTGTNYGYTFGSGTRLTVV.

This clone was observed a single time. The gene calls are TRBV5-4 and TRBJ1-4, with D possibly matching TRBD1 (6 bases). Deletions cut 4 bases from V and 0 bases from J, with 16 bases between. Germline V gene data show CDR1 as SGHNT and CDR2 as YYREEE (reference sequence). The CDR3 totals 17 residues. CDR3 DNA sequence: TGTGCCAGCAGCGCGGTTGGGGGCACTACAACTAATGAAAAACTGTTTTTT. As protein: CASSAVGGTTTNEKLFF. Full variable domain (remainder filled in from reference TRBV5-4 and TRBJ1-4): ETGVTQSPTHLIKTRGQQVTLRCSSQSGHNTVSWYQQALGQGPQFIFQYYREEENGRGNFPPRFSGLQFPNYSSELNVNALELDDSALYLCASSAVGGTTTNEKLFFGSGTQLSVL.

The J gene is TRBJ2-3, the V gene TRBV7-2; tentative D call: TRBD1 (5 bases). V lost 5 bases and J lost 0, with 9 bases in between. CDR3 length equals 14 residues. Germline V gives CDR1 SGHTA, CDR2 FQGNSA. The DNA of the CDR3 is TGTGCCAGCAGCCCCAGGGTTAGCACAGATACGCAGTATTTT. Its translation: CASSPRVSTDTQYF.

This clone has only one observation. The chain recombines TRBV9 with TRBJ2-7, with D maybe TRBD2 (6 bases). This CDR3 region has 15 residues. Germline V gene lookup returns CDR1 SGDLS and CDR2 YYNGEE. V shed 0 bases and J shed 3 bases, with 13 bases lying between them. CDR3 region: CASSVAPSSVYEQYF. The CDR3 bases are TGTGCCAGCAGCGTAGCACCCTCTAGCGTCTACGAGCAGTACTTC.